Below are 14 T cell receptor beta chains sequenced from a single sample in a study of T cell responses to AZD1222 COVID-19 vaccine. This table comes from immunoSEQ multiplex PCR, and its TCRdb copy is limited to in-frame clones, with some not included. The sample shows some 130,000 clones, 90% to 95% of them seen only once. This sample comprised peripheral blood, obtained 28 days after the second AZD1222 dose. Receptor source: an adult who received the AZD1222 COVID-19 vaccine.

This clone was observed a single time. The chain combines TRBV11-3 with TRBJ2-5, with D tentatively TRBD1 (6 bases). Germline V gene lookup returns CDR1 SGHNT and CDR2 YENEEA. V dropped 4 bases and J dropped 9 bases, with 21 bases sitting between them. The CDR3 totals 15 residues. CDR3 DNA: TGTGCCAGCAGCTGGTGGGGGCCCGGGACCTGGGCCCAGTACTTC. This codes for CASSWWGPGTWAQYF.

The V gene is TRBV18, the J gene TRBJ2-6, with D perhaps matching TRBD1 (6 bases). The V gene lost 2 bases and the J gene lost 2 bases, with 16 bases spanning the gap. CDR3 length equals 18 residues. CDR1 is KGHSH and CDR2 is LQKENI in the germline V gene. The CDR3 DNA reads as TGTGCCAGCTCACCATTCCTTCCAGGGGATGCTGGGGCCAACGTCCTGACTTTC. The encoded protein is CASSPFLPGDAGANVLTF.

The chain recombines TRBV7-9 with TRBJ1-3, with D uncertain. Trimming removed 2 bases at V and 0 bases at J, with 8 bases between. CDR3 length: 15 residues. Germline CDR1 is SEHNR and CDR2 is FQNEAQ (reference sequence). The CDR3 loop reads CASSLRTDSGNTIYF. The CDR3, as DNA: TGTGCCAGCAGCTTAAGAACCGACTCTGGAAACACCATATATTTT.

The chain's CDR3 is CAWRKEGGGNTIYF. CDR3 DNA sequence: TGTGCCTGGAGAAAGGAGGGGGGAGGAAACACCATATATTTT. The gene calls are TRBV30 and TRBJ1-3, with D perhaps TRBD1 (6 bases). Germline CDR1 reads GTSNPN; CDR2 reads SVGIG (reference sequence). The germline V and J ends were trimmed by 3 bases and 4 bases, with 13 bases remaining between them. CDR3 size: 14 residues.

The chain is built from TRBV5-4 and TRBJ2-1, with 7 positions matching TRBD1. This CDR3 is 15 amino acids long. V shed 9 bases, J shed 2 bases, and the junction held 11 bases outside the gene matches. Germline V gene data show CDR1 as SGHNT and CDR2 as YYREEE (reference sequence). The CDR3 is CATDRDQNPYNEQFF. The CDR3 nucleotides read TGTGCCACTGACAGGGACCAAAACCCCTACAATGAGCAGTTCTTC.

The chain joins TRBV19 to TRBJ1-2; no clear D. The CDR3 spans 13 residues. V lost 5 bases to trimming and J lost 2 bases, with 9 bases between them. The germline gives CDR1 LNHDA, CDR2 SQIVND (reference sequence). DNA for the CDR3: TGTGCCAGTAGTTTGGACGGGAACTATGGCTACACCTTC. It is translated as CASSLDGNYGYTF.

The chain couples TRBV28 to TRBJ2-6; no reliable D call. Deletions cut 6 bases from V and 4 bases from J, with 10 bases between. This CDR3 is built from 14 residues. Germline V gene data show CDR1 as MDHEN and CDR2 as SYDVKM. The chain's CDR3 is CASSQRTGANVLTF. The CDR3 coding sequence is TGTGCCAGCAGCCAAAGGACCGGGGCCAACGTCCTGACTTTC.

The chain recombines TRBV6-6 with TRBJ2-7; 7 bases are shared with TRBD1. CDR1 and CDR2 (germline): MNHNY, SVGAGI (reference sequence). The CDR3 runs 12 residues. The ends lost 5 bases at V and 7 bases at J; junction bases unmatched: 5. In nucleotides, the CDR3 is TGTGCCAGCAGTCTACCACAGGGGGAGCAGTACTTC. Its translation: CASSLPQGEQYF.

The V call is TRBV6-5, the J call TRBJ2-5; D tentatively reads TRBD1 or TRBD2 (7 bases each). The CDR3 extends over 11 amino acids. Trimming cost V 5 bases and J 9 bases, with 10 bases left between them. From germline, CDR1 is MNHEY and CDR2 SVGAGI. The CDR3 sequence is CASSPGGAQYF. DNA for the CDR3: TGTGCCAGCAGTCCAGGGGGGGCCCAGTACTTC.

The gene calls are TRBV6-5 and TRBJ1-3, with a weak D call TRBD1 (5 bases). The CDR3 extends over 14 amino acids. Trimming shortened V by 11 bases and J by 2 bases, and 16 bases separated the two germline ends. The germline gives CDR1 MNHEY, CDR2 SVGAGI. As DNA, the CDR3 is TGTGCCGGTACCTACGGGGGTACTGGAAACACCATATATTTT. As protein: CAGTYGGTGNTIYF.

The V gene is TRBV4-1, the J gene TRBJ2-7, with 7 bases aligning to TRBD1. Looked up from germline, CDR1 is MGHRA and CDR2 is YSYEKL. The trim removed 0 bases at V and 2 bases at J, leaving 7 bases unmatched. The CDR3 is 16 amino acids. Here the CDR3 DNA reads TGCGCCAGCAGCCAAGACAACAGGGGTGGCGCCTACGAGCAGTACTTC. Amino acids: CASSQDNRGGAYEQYF.

The gene calls are TRBV6-6 and TRBJ1-1; D unclear. Trimming took off 11 bases at V and 4 bases at J, with 17 bases between the two ends. The CDR3 is 13 residues long. Per the germline V gene, CDR1 is MNHNY and CDR2 is SVGAGI (reference sequence). The CDR3 DNA reads TGTGCCTCCCTCGGGCCCGGAAGCACTGAAGCTTTCTTT. Translation gives CASLGPGSTEAFF.

This chain connects TRBV27 to TRBJ2-7; D may be TRBD1 (7 bases). The CDR3 is 14 amino acids. In germline, CDR1 is MNHEY, CDR2 SMNVEV (reference sequence). V was shortened by 4 bases and J by 7 bases, with 17 bases between the two germline ends. The CDR3 bases are TGTGCCAGCAGTTACTCGACAGGGACTTGGGAGCAGTACTTC. It is translated as CASSYSTGTWEQYF.

This chain uses TRBV4-1 with TRBJ1-5; D not certain. V lost 0 bases and J lost 4, with 10 bases in between. The CDR3 extends over 15 amino acids. CDR1 and CDR2 (germline): MGHRA, YSYEKL. As DNA, the CDR3 is TGCGCCAGCAGCCAAGAGGGGAGGGCTAATCAGCCCCAGCATTTT. Translated, it gives CASSQEGRANQPQHF.